Listed here are 17 T cell receptor beta chains from one sample, sequenced in a study of blood T cells in healthy people across ages. A second PCR, run for roughly 7 to 12 cycles, used a sample-barcoded 5' primer plus a J-beta primer mix. TCRdb fed the 5' RACE reads into MiXCR, producing one record per CDR3 protein. The data contain roughly 830,000 distinct CDR3 sequences, around two thirds of them singletons. Sequenced sample: blood. The receptors originated from a man aged 25-45 years in good health.

There are a few counts of this clonotype. The rearrangement uses TRBV27 and TRBJ2-4; D remains ambiguous. The end of the DNA fits TRBJ2-7 better, so the J call may be wrong. In germline, CDR1 is MNHEY, CDR2 SMNVEV (reference sequence). The CDR3 totals 12 residues. The CDR3 sequence is CASSPGIHEQYF. Written as DNA, the CDR3 is TGTGCCAGCAGTCCCGGCATCCACGAGCAGTACTTC.

J is TRBJ2-4 and V is TRBV12-3 or TRBV12-4; 15 bases line up with TRBD2. The J call may be faulty, since TRBJ2-7 better matches the DNA end. The CDR3 totals 18 residues. CDR3 DNA sequence: TGTGCCAGCAGTACCGGGACTAGCGGGGGGCGAAGAGCCGACGAGCAGTACTTC. This sequence encodes CASSTGTSGGRRADEQYF.

For this clonotype: The junction departs from the called germline gene at one end, perhaps through a read error. The gene calls are TRBV6-5 and TRBJ1-2; D may be TRBD1 (5 bases). Germline lookup yields CDR1 MNHEY and CDR2 SVGAGI. This CDR3 is 15 amino acids long. The CDR3 loop is CASSYSRGHRAGFTF. The CDR3, as DNA: TGTGCCAGCAGTTACTCGAGGGGTCATAGAGCTGGCTTCACCTTC.

This clonotype has only a few counts. The rearrangement joins TRBV28 to TRBJ2-5, with 9 bases that match TRBD2. Losses at the gene ends were 3 bases for V and 5 bases for J; bases not matched to a gene: 10. The germline gives CDR1 MDHEN, CDR2 SYDVKM. This CDR3 is built from 16 residues. The CDR3 nucleotides read TGTGCCAGCAGTTTCTGGGGAGCGGGGGGCCATGAGACCCAGTACTTC. Amino acid sequence: CASSFWGAGGHETQYF.

The J gene is TRBJ2-7, the V gene TRBV6-5; D might be TRBD2 (6 bases). Germline V gene lookup returns CDR1 MNHEY and CDR2 SVGAGI. CDR3 length: 14 residues. Deletions cut 5 bases from V and 2 bases from J, with 13 bases between. The CDR3 loop reads CASSAGSPTYEQYF. DNA of the CDR3: TGTGCCAGCAGTGCGGGGTCTCCGACCTACGAGCAGTACTTC.

This clonotype was detected only a few times. V is TRBV27 and J is TRBJ2-3, with D perhaps matching TRBD1 or TRBD2 (5 bases each). This CDR3 region has 17 residues. Germline CDR1 is MNHEY and CDR2 is SMNVEV (reference sequence). V was pared by 2 bases and J by 2 bases, with 17 bases between. CDR3 region: CASSLRGDGLITDTQYF. The DNA for the CDR3 is TGTGCCAGCAGTTTAAGAGGGGACGGGCTCATCACAGATACGCAGTATTTT.

The V and J genes are TRBV5-5 and TRBJ2-5; D not resolved. Trimming took off 0 bases at V and 3 bases at J, with 6 bases between the two ends. The CDR3 has 13 amino acids. The germline V gene has CDR1 SGHKS and CDR2 YYEKEE (reference sequence). The CDR3 spells CASSLASEETQYF. The CDR3 nucleotides are TGTGCCAGCAGCTTGGCCAGCGAAGAGACCCAGTACTTC. Variable domain in full (rest from reference TRBV5-5 and TRBJ2-5): DAGVTQSPTHLIKTRGQQVTLRCSPISGHKSVSWYQQVLGQGPQFIFQYYEKEERGRGNFPDRFSARQFPNYSSELNVNALLLGDSALYLCASSLASEETQYFGPGTRLLVL.

Only one count was recorded for this clonotype. An end of the junction does not agree with germline; a read error may underlie this. The V and J genes are TRBV2 and TRBJ2-1; 10 nucleotides agree with TRBD1. Germline V lookup: CDR1 SNHLY, CDR2 FYNNEI. This CDR3 is built from 15 residues. The CDR3 DNA reads as TGTGCCGGCAGTGAAGGACAGGGGGCCTACAATGAGCAGTTCTTC. Translated, it gives CAGSEGQGAYNEQFF.

The chain uses TRBV5-4 and TRBJ2-4, with 7 bases aligning to TRBD1. The tail of the sequence fits TRBJ2-7 better, so the J call may be wrong. Germline-derived CDR1 and CDR2 are SGHNT and YYREEE (reference sequence). The CDR3 consists of 14 residues. CDR3 loop: CASRLGQSSYEQYF. In DNA form, the CDR3 reads TGTGCCAGCAGACTGGGACAGAGCTCCTACGAGCAGTACTTC.

The chain employs TRBV20-1 and TRBJ1-5, with a weak D call TRBD1 (6 bases). The CDR3 consists of 15 residues. V was trimmed by 0 bases and J by 3 bases, leaving 12 bases between them. Per germline, CDR1 DFQATT and CDR2 SNEGSKA (reference sequence). The CDR3 here is CSARDGSGANQPQHF. The CDR3, as DNA: TGCAGTGCTAGAGATGGTTCGGGGGCCAATCAGCCCCAGCATTTT.

The V call is TRBV29-1, the J call TRBJ2-5; 7 bases agree with TRBD2. The CDR3 length is 17 residues. After removal of 2 bases from V and 3 bases from J, the junction contained 15 bases not matched to a gene. Germline CDR1 and CDR2: SQVTM and ANQGSEA. The CDR3 reads CSVESWGGSGTEETQYF. The CDR3, as DNA: TGCAGCGTTGAATCTTGGGGGGGGTCGGGGACCGAAGAGACCCAGTACTTC.

This clonotype was counted only a few times. The chain is built from TRBV4-2 and TRBJ2-3, with D hard to call. V was pared by 0 bases and J by 9 bases, with 10 bases between. The germline V gene encodes CDR1 LGHNA and CDR2 YNFKEQ. The CDR3 runs to 13 residues. The CDR3 DNA reads as TGTGCCAGCAGCCAAGACCTGGCTCCGACGCAGTATTTT. Amino acids: CASSQDLAPTQYF.

The genes are TRBV7-2 and TRBJ1-1; 8 bases line up with TRBD1. The germline V gene encodes CDR1 SGHTA and CDR2 FQGNSA. V shed 6 bases, J shed 4 bases, and the junction held 13 bases outside the gene matches. This CDR3 spans 16 amino acids. The CDR3 loop reads CASSRPADRVSTEAFF. The CDR3 DNA sequence: TGTGCCAGCAGTCGCCCGGCGGACAGGGTGAGCACTGAAGCTTTCTTT.

V and J are TRBV7-9 and TRBJ2-1; no clear D gene. This CDR3 contains 12 residues. The germline CDR1 and CDR2 sequences are SEHNR and FQNEAQ (reference sequence). The germline V and J ends were trimmed by 11 bases and 7 bases, with 15 bases remaining between them. CDR3 coding DNA: TGTGCCTGGACCCTTCCTCCGAATGAGCAGTTCTTC. As protein: CAWTLPPNEQFF.

The chain combines TRBV29-1 with TRBJ2-7, with TRBD2 matching over 9 bases. This CDR3 spans 14 amino acids. Trimming cost V 1 base and J 5 bases; bases outside gene matches: 6. In germline, CDR1 is SQVTM, CDR2 ANQGSEA. CDR3 coding DNA: TGCAGCGTTGAAGTGGCGGGAGGGGGTGACGAGCAGTACTTC. Encoded protein: CSVEVAGGGDEQYF.

The gene calls are TRBV6-5 and TRBJ1-2, with D possibly being TRBD1 (6 bases). The CDR3 spans 15 residues. V shed 0 bases and J shed 3 bases, with 11 bases lying between them. Germline CDR1 MNHEY, CDR2 SVGAGI. CDR3 bases: TGTGCCAGCAGTTACTCGCAGGGGTGGTACTATGGCTACACCTTC. Its translation: CASSYSQGWYYGYTF.

The chain couples TRBV27 to TRBJ1-1; 10 nucleotides line up with TRBD1. V gave up 10 bases and J gave up 5 bases; unmatched junction bases: 7. Germline CDR1 MNHEY, CDR2 SMNVEV (reference sequence). This CDR3 has 13 amino acids. The CDR3 spells CATSQDRGTEAFF. CDR3 nucleotide sequence: TGTGCCACCAGCCAGGACAGGGGGACTGAAGCTTTCTTT.